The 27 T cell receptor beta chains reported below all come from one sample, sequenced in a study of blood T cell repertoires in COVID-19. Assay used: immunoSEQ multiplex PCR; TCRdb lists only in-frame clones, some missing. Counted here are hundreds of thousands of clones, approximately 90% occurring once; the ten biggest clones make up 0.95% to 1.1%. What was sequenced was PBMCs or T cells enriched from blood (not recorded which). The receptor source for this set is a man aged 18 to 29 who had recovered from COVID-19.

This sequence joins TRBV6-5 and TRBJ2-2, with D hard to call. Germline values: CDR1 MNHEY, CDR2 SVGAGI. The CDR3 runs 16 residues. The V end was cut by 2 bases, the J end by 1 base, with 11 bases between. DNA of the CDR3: TGTGCCAGCAGTTACATGCGGAGTGGGAACACCGGGGAGCTGTTTTTT. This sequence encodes CASSYMRSGNTGELFF.

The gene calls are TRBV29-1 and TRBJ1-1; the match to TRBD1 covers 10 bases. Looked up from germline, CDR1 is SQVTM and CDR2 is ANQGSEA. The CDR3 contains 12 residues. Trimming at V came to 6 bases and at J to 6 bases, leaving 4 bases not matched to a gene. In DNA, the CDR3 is TGCAGCGTGGGGACAGGGGCATCTGAAGCTTTCTTT. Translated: CSVGTGASEAFF.

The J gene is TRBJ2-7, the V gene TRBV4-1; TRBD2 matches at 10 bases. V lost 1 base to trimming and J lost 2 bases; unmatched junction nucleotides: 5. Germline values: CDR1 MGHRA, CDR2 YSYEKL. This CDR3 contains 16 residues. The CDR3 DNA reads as TGCGCCAGCAGCCAAGTGAGTAGCGGGAGGACCTACGAGCAGTACTTC. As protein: CASSQVSSGRTYEQYF.

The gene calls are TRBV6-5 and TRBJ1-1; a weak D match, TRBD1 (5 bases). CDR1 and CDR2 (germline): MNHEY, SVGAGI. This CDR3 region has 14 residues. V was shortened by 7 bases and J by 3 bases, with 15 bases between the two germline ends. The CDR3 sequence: CASTPGRGHTEAFF. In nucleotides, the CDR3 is TGTGCCAGCACCCCAGGGAGGGGCCACACTGAAGCTTTCTTT.

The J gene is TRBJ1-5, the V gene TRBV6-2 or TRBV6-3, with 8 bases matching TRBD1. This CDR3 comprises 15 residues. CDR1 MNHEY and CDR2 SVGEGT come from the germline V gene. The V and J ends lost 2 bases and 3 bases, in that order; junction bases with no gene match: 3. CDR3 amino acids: CASSYGTGFNQPQHF. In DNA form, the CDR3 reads TGTGCCAGCAGTTACGGGACAGGCTTCAATCAGCCCCAGCATTTT.

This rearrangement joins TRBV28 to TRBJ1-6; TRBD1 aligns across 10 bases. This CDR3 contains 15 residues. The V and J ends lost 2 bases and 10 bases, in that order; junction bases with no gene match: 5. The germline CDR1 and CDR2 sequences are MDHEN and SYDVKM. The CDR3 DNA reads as TGTGCCAGCAGTTTAGGACAGGGGGTAAGCTCACCCCTCCACTTT. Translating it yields CASSLGQGVSSPLHF. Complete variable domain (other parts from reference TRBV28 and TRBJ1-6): DVKVTQSSRYLVKRTGEKVFLECVQDMDHENMFWYRQDPGLGLRLIYFSYDVKMKEKGDIPEGYSVSREKKERFSLILESASTNQTSMYLCASSLGQGVSSPLHFGNGTRLTVT.

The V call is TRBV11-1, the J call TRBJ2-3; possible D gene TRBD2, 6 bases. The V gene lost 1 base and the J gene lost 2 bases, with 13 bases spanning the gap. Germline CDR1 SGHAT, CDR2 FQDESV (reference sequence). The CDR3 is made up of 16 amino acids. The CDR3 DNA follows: TGTGCCAGCAGCTTAGGGGGACTTCTGCACACAGATACGCAGTATTTT. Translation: CASSLGGLLHTDTQYF. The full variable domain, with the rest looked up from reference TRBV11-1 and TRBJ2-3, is EAEVAQSPRYKITEKSQAVAFWCDPISGHATLYWYRQILGQGPELLVQFQDESVVDDSQLPKDRFSAERLKGVDSTLKIQPAELGDSAMYLCASSLGGLLHTDTQYFGPGTRLTVL.

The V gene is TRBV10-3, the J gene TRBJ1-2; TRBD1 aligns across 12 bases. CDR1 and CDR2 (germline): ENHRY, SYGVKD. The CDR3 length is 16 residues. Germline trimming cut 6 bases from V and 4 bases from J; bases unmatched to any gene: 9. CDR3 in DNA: TGTGCCATCAGATCCGGGACAGGGGGCCAGAGCTATGGCTACACCTTC. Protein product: CAIRSGTGGQSYGYTF.

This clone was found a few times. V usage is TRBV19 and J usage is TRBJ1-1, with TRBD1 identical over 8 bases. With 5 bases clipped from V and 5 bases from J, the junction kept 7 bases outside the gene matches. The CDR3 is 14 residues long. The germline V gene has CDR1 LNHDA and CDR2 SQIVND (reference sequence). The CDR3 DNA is TGTGCCAGTAGTCCTGGACAGGGATGGACTGAAGCTTTCTTT. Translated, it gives CASSPGQGWTEAFF.

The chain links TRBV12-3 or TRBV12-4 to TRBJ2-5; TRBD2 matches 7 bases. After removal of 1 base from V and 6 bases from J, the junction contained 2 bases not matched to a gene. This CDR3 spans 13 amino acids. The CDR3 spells CASSLVGGQTQYF. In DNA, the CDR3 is TGTGCCAGCAGTTTAGTGGGAGGGCAGACCCAGTACTTC.

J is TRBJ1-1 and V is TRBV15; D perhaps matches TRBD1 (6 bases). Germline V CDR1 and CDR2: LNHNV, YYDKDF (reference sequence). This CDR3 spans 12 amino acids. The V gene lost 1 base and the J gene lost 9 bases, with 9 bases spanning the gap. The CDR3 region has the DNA TGTGCCACCAGCAGAGGGGGGGGCCAAGCTTTCTTT. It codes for CATSRGGGQAFF.

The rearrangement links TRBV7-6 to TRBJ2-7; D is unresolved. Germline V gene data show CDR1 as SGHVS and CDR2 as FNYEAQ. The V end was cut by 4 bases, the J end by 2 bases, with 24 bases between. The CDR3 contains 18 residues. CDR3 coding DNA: TGTGCCAGCAGCTCGCTTGATGTTAGAGGCCCCGATACCTACGAGCAGTACTTC. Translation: CASSSLDVRGPDTYEQYF. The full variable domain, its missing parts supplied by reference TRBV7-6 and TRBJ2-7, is GAGVSQSPRYKVTKRGQDVALRCDPISGHVSLYWYRQALGQGPEFLTYFNYEAQQDKSGLPNDRFSAERPEGSISTLTIQRTEQRDSAMYRCASSSLDVRGPDTYEQYFGPGTRLTVT.

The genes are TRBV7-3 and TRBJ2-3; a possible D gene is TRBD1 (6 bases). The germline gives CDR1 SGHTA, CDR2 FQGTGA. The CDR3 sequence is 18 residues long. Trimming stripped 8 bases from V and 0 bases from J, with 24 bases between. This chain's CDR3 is CASSLLPTGRGSTDTQYF. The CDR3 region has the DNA TGTGCCAGCTCCCTACTTCCTACAGGGCGTGGGAGCACAGATACGCAGTATTTT. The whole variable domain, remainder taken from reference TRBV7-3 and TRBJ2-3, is GAGVSQTPSNKVTEKGKYVELRCDPISGHTALYWYRQSLGQGPEFLIYFQGTGAADDSGLPNDRFFAVRPEGSVSTLKIQRTERGDSAVYLCASSLLPTGRGSTDTQYFGPGTRLTVL.

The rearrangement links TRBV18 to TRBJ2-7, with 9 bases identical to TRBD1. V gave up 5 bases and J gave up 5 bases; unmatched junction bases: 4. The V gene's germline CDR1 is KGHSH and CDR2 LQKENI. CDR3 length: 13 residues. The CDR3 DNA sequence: TGTGCCAGCTCAACGAGACAGGGGGACGAGCAGTACTTC. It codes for CASSTRQGDEQYF.

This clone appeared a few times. CDR3 sequence: CATSDLESRQPQHF. The CDR3 coding sequence is TGTGCCACCAGTGATTTGGAGTCACGGCAGCCCCAGCATTTT. The chain links TRBV24-1 to TRBJ1-5; D remains unclear. Germline V gene data show CDR1 as KGHDR and CDR2 as SFDVKD. Trimming removed 0 bases at V and 7 bases at J, with 9 bases between. The CDR3 is 14 residues long.

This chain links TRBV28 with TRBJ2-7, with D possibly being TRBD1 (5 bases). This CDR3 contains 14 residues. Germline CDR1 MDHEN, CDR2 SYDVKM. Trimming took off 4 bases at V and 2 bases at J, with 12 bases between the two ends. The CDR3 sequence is CASSSPTVTYEQYF. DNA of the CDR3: TGTGCCAGCAGTTCCCCGACAGTTACCTACGAGCAGTACTTC. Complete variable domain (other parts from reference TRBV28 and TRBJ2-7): DVKVTQSSRYLVKRTGEKVFLECVQDMDHENMFWYRQDPGLGLRLIYFSYDVKMKEKGDIPEGYSVSREKKERFSLILESASTNQTSMYLCASSSPTVTYEQYFGPGTRLTVT.

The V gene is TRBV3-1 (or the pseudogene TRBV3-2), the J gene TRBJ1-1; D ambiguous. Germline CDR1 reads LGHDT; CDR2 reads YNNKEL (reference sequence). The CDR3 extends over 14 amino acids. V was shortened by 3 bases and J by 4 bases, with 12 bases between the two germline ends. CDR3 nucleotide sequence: TGTGCCAGCAGCCATGGCCTTTCGGGCACTGAAGCTTTCTTT. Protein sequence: CASSHGLSGTEAFF.

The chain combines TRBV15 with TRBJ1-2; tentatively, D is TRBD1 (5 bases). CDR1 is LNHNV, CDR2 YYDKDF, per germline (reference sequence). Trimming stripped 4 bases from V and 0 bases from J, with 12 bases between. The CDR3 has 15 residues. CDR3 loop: CATSTRTPTNYGYTF. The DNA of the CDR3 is TGTGCCACCAGCACTAGGACACCCACTAACTATGGCTACACCTTC.

The CDR3 DNA follows: TGTGCCAGCAGCTCCCCAATCGGGGGGGAGACCCAGTACTTC. Its translation: CASSSPIGGETQYF. The chain is built from TRBV7-8 and TRBJ2-5; 7 positions match TRBD2. Losses at the gene ends were 4 bases for V and 5 bases for J; bases not matched to a gene: 7. CDR3 size: 14 residues. CDR1 and CDR2 from the germline V gene are SGHVS and FQNEAQ.

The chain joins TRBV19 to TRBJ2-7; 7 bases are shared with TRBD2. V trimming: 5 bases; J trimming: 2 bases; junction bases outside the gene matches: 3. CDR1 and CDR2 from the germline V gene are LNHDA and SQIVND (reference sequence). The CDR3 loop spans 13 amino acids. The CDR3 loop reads CASSEGTTYEQYF. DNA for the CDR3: TGTGCCAGTAGTGAAGGGACTACCTACGAGCAGTACTTC.

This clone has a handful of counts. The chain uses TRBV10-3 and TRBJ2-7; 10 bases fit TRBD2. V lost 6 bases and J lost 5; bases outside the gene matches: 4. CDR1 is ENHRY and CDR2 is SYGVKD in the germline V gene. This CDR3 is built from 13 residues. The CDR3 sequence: CAISLAGANEQYF. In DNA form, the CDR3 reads TGTGCCATCAGCCTAGCGGGAGCAAACGAGCAGTACTTC.

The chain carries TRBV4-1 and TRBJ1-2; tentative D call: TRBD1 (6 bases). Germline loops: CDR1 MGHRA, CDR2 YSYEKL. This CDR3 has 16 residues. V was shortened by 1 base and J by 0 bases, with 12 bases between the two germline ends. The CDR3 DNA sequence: TGCGCCAGCAGCCAAGTTTGGGACATAGCTAACTATGGCTACACCTTC. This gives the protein CASSQVWDIANYGYTF.

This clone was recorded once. Here the CDR3 reads CASSQDEGAYYEQYF. CDR3 sequence (DNA): TGCGCCAGCAGCCAAGACGAGGGGGCGTACTACGAGCAGTACTTC. This chain joins TRBV4-3 and TRBJ2-7; TRBD1 aligns across 7 bases. Germline CDR1 and CDR2: LGHNA and YSLEER. J gave up 3 bases and V 0 bases, and 5 bases lay outside the gene matches. The CDR3 extends over 15 amino acids.

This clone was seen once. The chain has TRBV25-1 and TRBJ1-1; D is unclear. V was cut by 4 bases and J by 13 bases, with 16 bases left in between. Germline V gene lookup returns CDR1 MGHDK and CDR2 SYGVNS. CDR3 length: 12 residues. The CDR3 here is CASSGGYAGIFF. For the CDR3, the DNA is TGTGCCAGCAGTGGAGGGTATGCGGGGATTTTCTTT. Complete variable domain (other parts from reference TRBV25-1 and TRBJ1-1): EADIYQTPRYLVIGTGKKITLECSQTMGHDKMYWYQQDPGMELHLIHYSYGVNSTEKGDLSSESTVSRIRTEHFPLTLESARPSHTSQYLCASSGGYAGIFFGQGTRLTVV.

The CDR3 loop is CASSAGLALSYNEQFF. CDR3 DNA: TGTGCCAGCAGCGCCGGACTAGCGCTCTCCTACAATGAGCAGTTCTTC. This chain links TRBV9 with TRBJ2-1; 9 positions match TRBD2. Germline loops: CDR1 SGDLS, CDR2 YYNGEE. The V gene end was trimmed by 3 bases and the J gene end by 0 bases; junction bases not matched to a gene: 4. The CDR3 runs 16 residues.

The CDR3 spells CASSLAPGQSYGYTF. Here the CDR3 DNA reads TGTGCCAGCAGCTTAGCTCCCGGACAGTCCTATGGCTACACCTTC. The rearrangement links TRBV7-8 to TRBJ1-2, with a tentative D call TRBD1 (6 bases). From germline, CDR1 is SGHVS and CDR2 FQNEAQ. V lost 0 bases and J lost 4, with 12 bases in between. The CDR3 consists of 15 residues.

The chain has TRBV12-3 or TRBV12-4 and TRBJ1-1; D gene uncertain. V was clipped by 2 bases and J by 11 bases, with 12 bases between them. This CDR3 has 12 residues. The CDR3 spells CASSLFRRGAFF. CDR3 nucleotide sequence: TGTGCCAGCAGTTTATTCCGTCGGGGTGCTTTCTTT.